These 19 T cell receptor beta chains originate from one sample sequenced in a study of control samples from healthy donors and cancer patients. Measured with immunoSEQ multiplex PCR; TCRdb has only the in-frame clones, and not every one. In the table there are 95,000 to 150,000 clones, roughly 90% of which are singletons. Sample: blood. The receptors come from a man aged 50 to 59 in good health.

V usage is TRBV28 and J usage is TRBJ1-1; no definite D call. This CDR3 has 14 amino acids. Trimming took off 2 bases at V and 1 base at J, with 8 bases between the two ends. Germline loops: CDR1 MDHEN, CDR2 SYDVKM. The CDR3 DNA follows: TGTGCCAGCAGTTTAAGACCGGAGAACACTGAAGCTTTCTTT. Translating it yields CASSLRPENTEAFF. Full variable domain (remainder filled in from reference TRBV28 and TRBJ1-1): DVKVTQSSRYLVKRTGEKVFLECVQDMDHENMFWYRQDPGLGLRLIYFSYDVKMKEKGDIPEGYSVSREKKERFSLILESASTNQTSMYLCASSLRPENTEAFFGQGTRLTVV.

The chain has TRBV5-1 and TRBJ1-2; D gene uncertain. The CDR3 loop spans 12 amino acids. Trimming shortened V by 3 bases and J by 6 bases, and 9 bases separated the two germline ends. Germline V CDR1 and CDR2: SGHRS, YFSETQ. DNA of the CDR3: TGCGCCAGCAGCTCACTAGGTGATGGCTACACCTTC. Translation gives CASSSLGDGYTF.

This clone was observed a handful of times. This rearrangement joins TRBV2 to TRBJ2-7; D remains ambiguous. The V gene's germline CDR1 is SNHLY and CDR2 FYNNEI. The CDR3 sequence is 11 residues long. The V end lost 5 bases, the J end lost 7 bases, and 9 bases lay between the germline ends. CDR3 nucleotides: TGTGCCAGCAGTCCCCTTCGAGAGCAGTACTTC. Translated, it gives CASSPLREQYF.

This chain uses TRBV7-9 with TRBJ1-1; D is unclear. CDR3 length: 13 residues. The V gene lost 7 bases and the J gene lost 11 bases, with 20 bases spanning the gap. From germline, CDR1 is SEHNR and CDR2 FQNEAQ (reference sequence). The CDR3 reads CASTSMQDGGAFF. CDR3 coding DNA: TGTGCCAGCACCAGCATGCAGGACGGTGGGGCTTTCTTT.

This chain links TRBV29-1 with TRBJ2-3; D not resolved. CDR3 length: 12 amino acids. CDR1 is SQVTM and CDR2 is ANQGSEA in the germline V gene. V was clipped by 6 bases and J by 0 bases, with 7 bases between them. The CDR3 spells CSVVPSTDTQYF. The CDR3 region has the DNA TGCAGCGTGGTCCCTAGCACAGATACGCAGTATTTT.

This chain joins TRBV10-3 and TRBJ2-5; the match to TRBD1 covers 7 bases. This CDR3 contains 14 residues. V lost 5 bases to trimming and J lost 5 bases; unmatched junction nucleotides: 8. The germline V gene encodes CDR1 ENHRY and CDR2 SYGVKD. CDR3 loop: CAISFSDREETQYF. The CDR3 DNA reads as TGTGCCATCAGTTTTAGCGACAGGGAGGAGACCCAGTACTTC.

In this sample, this clone turned up once. The chain recombines TRBV19 with TRBJ2-2; 7 bases map to TRBD2. V lost 4 bases, J lost 4 bases, and 9 bases stayed unmatched. Germline CDR1 is LNHDA and CDR2 is SQIVND (reference sequence). The length of the CDR3 is 16 residues. The CDR3 protein is CASSREGRVSTGELFF. The CDR3 DNA reads as TGTGCCAGTAGTAGGGAGGGTAGGGTGAGCACCGGGGAGCTGTTTTTT.

The chain has TRBV5-1 and TRBJ1-2; tentatively, D is TRBD1 (5 bases). Trimming took 2 bases from V and 2 from J, leaving 13 bases between them. Looked up from germline, CDR1 is SGHRS and CDR2 is YFSETQ. The CDR3 has 15 residues. CDR3 sequence: CASSFGTPENYGYTF. CDR3 sequence (DNA): TGCGCCAGCAGCTTCGGGACCCCCGAGAACTATGGCTACACCTTC.

Points on this clone: The same CDR3 arises from other DNA sequences in this sample as well. The chain is built from TRBV29-1 and TRBJ2-2; D unclear. The germline V and J ends were trimmed by 3 bases and 1 base, with 6 bases remaining between them. The CDR3 totals 13 residues. The germline V gene encodes CDR1 SQVTM and CDR2 ANQGSEA. The CDR3 DNA reads TGCAGCGTTGATAGAGAGAACACCGGGGAGCTGTTTTTT. This gives the protein CSVDRENTGELFF.

The chain is built from TRBV18 and TRBJ1-2; perhaps TRBD1 as D (5 bases). The germline V gene has CDR1 KGHSH and CDR2 LQKENI. CDR3 length equals 15 residues. V shed 3 bases and J shed 6 bases, with 17 bases lying between them. DNA of the CDR3: TGTGCCAGCTCACCTCGGACACCGGGGGTGGATGGCTACACCTTC. Protein: CASSPRTPGVDGYTF.

This clone was recorded only once. The chain joins TRBV6-5 to TRBJ1-1; D is uncertain. Germline lookup yields CDR1 MNHEY and CDR2 SVGAGI. The ends were cut back, 2 bases at V and 5 bases at J, with 15 bases in the middle. The CDR3 spans 15 residues. The CDR3 protein is CASSYDFLAGTEAFF. The CDR3 DNA is TGTGCCAGCAGTTACGACTTTTTAGCTGGAACTGAAGCTTTCTTT.

This chain connects TRBV23-1 to TRBJ2-1, with unresolved D. TRBV23-1 is noted as an ORF with a role that remains uncertain. Trimming took 3 bases from V and 10 from J, leaving 10 bases between them. The CDR3 length is 12 residues. For the CDR3, the DNA is TGCGCCAGCAGTCATCCTGGGAAAGAGCAGTTCTTC. Amino acid sequence: CASSHPGKEQFF.

V is TRBV6-5 and J is TRBJ1-1; 9 bases line up with TRBD1. Germline V lookup: CDR1 MNHEY, CDR2 SVGAGI. The CDR3 runs 14 residues. J was trimmed by 3 bases and V by 7 bases; bases with no gene match: 6. The CDR3 region is CASKHRGPDTEAFF. In nucleotides, the CDR3 is TGTGCCAGCAAACACAGGGGGCCGGACACTGAAGCTTTCTTT.

The gene calls are TRBV4-1 and TRBJ2-7, with D hard to call. Trimming shortened V by 0 bases and J by 3 bases, and 12 bases separated the two germline ends. Germline loops: CDR1 MGHRA, CDR2 YSYEKL. The CDR3 loop spans 15 amino acids. The CDR3 protein is CASSQDINSFYEQYF. CDR3 nucleotide sequence: TGCGCCAGCAGCCAAGATATAAACAGTTTCTACGAGCAGTACTTC.

A remark on this clone: Other nucleotide sequences from this sample produce the same CDR3. CDR3 DNA sequence: TGTGCCAGCAGTTTACGGGGGCAAGAGACCCAGTACTTC. It is translated as CASSLRGQETQYF. This rearrangement joins TRBV27 to TRBJ2-5; tentative D call: TRBD2 (6 bases). Trimming left V 2 bases short and J 2 bases short, with 6 bases between. The germline gives CDR1 MNHEY, CDR2 SMNVEV (reference sequence). This CDR3 has 13 amino acids.

This chain links TRBV19 with TRBJ2-5, with 12 bases matching TRBD1. This CDR3 has 15 residues. The V gene's germline CDR1 is LNHDA and CDR2 SQIVND (reference sequence). V gave up 7 bases and J gave up 5 bases; unmatched junction bases: 8. The CDR3 DNA follows: TGTGCCAGTACGGGGACAGGGGGCAGTCCGGAGACCCAGTACTTC. It specifies CASTGTGGSPETQYF.

The J gene is TRBJ2-1, the V gene TRBV3-1 (or the pseudogene TRBV3-2); D unclear. Germline V gene sequence: CDR1 LGHDT, CDR2 YNNKEL (reference sequence). CDR3 length equals 15 residues. The germline V and J ends were trimmed by 0 bases and 1 base, with 7 bases remaining between them. The chain's CDR3 is CASSQEWGSYNEQFF. As DNA, the CDR3 is TGTGCCAGCAGCCAAGAGTGGGGATCCTACAATGAGCAGTTCTTC.

The gene calls are TRBV6-1 and TRBJ2-5; 11 bases map to TRBD2. Germline lookup yields CDR1 MNHNS and CDR2 SASEGT. V lost 1 base and J lost 2; bases outside the gene matches: 6. CDR3 length: 17 residues. The CDR3 loop is CASSEVRLAGGQETQYF. The CDR3 DNA is TGTGCCAGCAGTGAAGTAAGGCTAGCGGGGGGACAAGAGACCCAGTACTTC.

The rearrangement links TRBV11-3 to TRBJ2-2; D gene ambiguous. The germline V and J ends were trimmed by 3 bases and 4 bases, with 6 bases remaining between them. Germline assignment: CDR1 SGHNT and CDR2 YENEEA. The CDR3 totals 13 residues. CDR3 protein: CASSFWGTGELFF. CDR3 in DNA: TGTGCCAGCAGCTTTTGGGGCACCGGGGAGCTGTTTTTT.